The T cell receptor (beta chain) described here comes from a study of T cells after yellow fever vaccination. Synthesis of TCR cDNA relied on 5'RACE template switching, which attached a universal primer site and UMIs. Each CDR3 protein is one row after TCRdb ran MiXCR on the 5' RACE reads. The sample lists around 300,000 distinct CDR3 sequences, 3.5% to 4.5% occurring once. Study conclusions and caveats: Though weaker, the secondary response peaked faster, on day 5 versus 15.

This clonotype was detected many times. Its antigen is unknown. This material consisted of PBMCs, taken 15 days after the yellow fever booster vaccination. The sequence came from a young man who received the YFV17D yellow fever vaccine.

The CDR3, as DNA: TGTGCCAGCAGCGCCAACCAGGGGGCTGAAGCTTTCTTT. This translates into CASSANQGAEAFF. The rearrangement uses TRBV7-6 and TRBJ1-1; 7 bases align to TRBD1. The germline V gene encodes CDR1 SGHVS and CDR2 FNYEAQ. This CDR3 comprises 13 residues. The trim removed 5 bases at V and 6 bases at J, leaving 6 bases unmatched.